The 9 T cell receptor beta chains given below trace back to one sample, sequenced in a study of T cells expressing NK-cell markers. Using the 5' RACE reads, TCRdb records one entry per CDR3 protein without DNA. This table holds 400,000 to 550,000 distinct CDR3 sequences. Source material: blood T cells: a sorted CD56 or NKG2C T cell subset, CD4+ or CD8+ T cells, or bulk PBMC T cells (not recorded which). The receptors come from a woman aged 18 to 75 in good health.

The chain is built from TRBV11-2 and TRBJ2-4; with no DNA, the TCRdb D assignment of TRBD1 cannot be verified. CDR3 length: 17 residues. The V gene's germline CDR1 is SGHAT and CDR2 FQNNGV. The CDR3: CASSLRLAGLKGDIQYF.

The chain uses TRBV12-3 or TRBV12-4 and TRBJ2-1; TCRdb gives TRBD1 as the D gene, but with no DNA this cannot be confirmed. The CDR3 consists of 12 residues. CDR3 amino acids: CASSLGGGEQFF.

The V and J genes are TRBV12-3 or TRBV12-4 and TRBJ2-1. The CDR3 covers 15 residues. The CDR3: CASNLGTNFLNEQFF.

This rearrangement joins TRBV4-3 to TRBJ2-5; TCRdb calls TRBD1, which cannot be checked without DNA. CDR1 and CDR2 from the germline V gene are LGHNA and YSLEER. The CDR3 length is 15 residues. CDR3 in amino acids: CASSQDTTGQETQYF.

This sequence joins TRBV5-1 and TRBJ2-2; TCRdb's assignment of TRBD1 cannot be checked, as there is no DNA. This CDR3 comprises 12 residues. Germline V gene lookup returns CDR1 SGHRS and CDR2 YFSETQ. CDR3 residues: CASSRQAGELFF.

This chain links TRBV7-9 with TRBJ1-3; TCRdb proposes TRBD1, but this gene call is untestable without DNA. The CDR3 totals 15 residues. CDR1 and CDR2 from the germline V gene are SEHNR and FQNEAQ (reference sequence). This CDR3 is CASSQTGYSGNTIYF.

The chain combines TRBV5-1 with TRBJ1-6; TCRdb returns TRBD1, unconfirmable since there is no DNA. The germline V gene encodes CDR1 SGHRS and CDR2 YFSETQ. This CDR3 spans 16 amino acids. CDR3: CASSLGQATYNSPLHF.

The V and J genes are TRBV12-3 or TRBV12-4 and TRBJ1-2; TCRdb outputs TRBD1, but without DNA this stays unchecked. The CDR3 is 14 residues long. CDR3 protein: CASSLGQGASGYTF.

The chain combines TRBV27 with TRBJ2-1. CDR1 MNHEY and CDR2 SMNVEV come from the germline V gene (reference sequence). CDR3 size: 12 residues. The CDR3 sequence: CASIGLYNEQFF.